These 21 T cell receptor beta chains were all obtained from the same sample, sequenced in a study of OX40 agonist ivuxolimab in advanced cancers. Assay used: immunoSEQ multiplex PCR; TCRdb lists only in-frame clones, some missing. In the table there are under 55,000 clones, 70% to 90% of which are singletons. Here the sequenced sample was CD4+ or CD8+ T cells sorted from blood, taken in a trial of the OX40 agonist ivuxolimab. These receptors came from an adult with an advanced solid tumor such as melanoma, head and neck, liver or kidney cancer.

This clone was seen more than once but under ten times. V is TRBV4-1 and J is TRBJ1-1; D not certain. The germline V gene encodes CDR1 MGHRA and CDR2 YSYEKL. V lost 0 bases and J lost 0, with 5 bases in between. This CDR3 is 14 amino acids long. The CDR3 region is CASSQEGVNTEAFF. The CDR3 bases are TGCGCCAGCAGCCAAGAGGGTGTGAACACTGAAGCTTTCTTT.

The DNA of the CDR3 is TGCGCCAGCAGTCAATCGAATCGGCGGCCGCAGCCCCAGCATTTT. Protein: CASSQSNRRPQPQHF. V and J are TRBV23-1 and TRBJ1-5; D uncertain. TRBV23-1 is designated an ORF whose function remains uncertain. The V end was cut by 0 bases, the J end by 7 bases, with 13 bases between. This CDR3 spans 15 amino acids.

The chain combines TRBV6-6 with TRBJ1-1; D remains ambiguous. This CDR3 comprises 11 residues. CDR1 is MNHNY and CDR2 is SVGAGI in the germline V gene (reference sequence). The V end lost 2 bases, the J end lost 5 bases, and 3 bases lay between the germline ends. This CDR3 reads CASSYVTEAFF. CDR3 coding DNA: TGTGCCAGCAGTTACGTTACTGAAGCTTTCTTT.

V is TRBV9 and J is TRBJ1-2; D perhaps matches TRBD1 (6 bases). The V gene's germline CDR1 is SGDLS and CDR2 YYNGEE. The V end lost 6 bases, the J end lost 2 bases, and 8 bases lay between the germline ends. CDR3 length: 12 residues. Here the CDR3 reads CASTGANYGYTF. The CDR3 DNA sequence: TGTGCCAGCACAGGGGCGAACTATGGCTACACCTTC.

The chain has TRBV9 and TRBJ2-1; D gene unclear. The V end lost 3 bases, the J end lost 7 bases, and 8 bases lay between the germline ends. The CDR3 has 12 amino acids. Germline assignment: CDR1 SGDLS and CDR2 YYNGEE. The CDR3 sequence: CASSGRKNEQFF. In nucleotides, the CDR3 is TGTGCCAGCAGCGGCCGCAAAAATGAGCAGTTCTTC.

The rearrangement links TRBV7-9 to TRBJ2-5; TRBD1 agrees at 9 bases. The germline gives CDR1 SEHNR, CDR2 FQNEAQ (reference sequence). The CDR3 is 16 residues long. V lost 6 bases and J lost 5; bases outside the gene matches: 13. The CDR3 protein is CASRLVRTGDRETQYF. In DNA, the CDR3 is TGTGCCAGCAGACTAGTCCGGACAGGGGATAGGGAGACCCAGTACTTC.

V gene TRBV9 combines with J gene TRBJ1-1; weak D call: TRBD1 (5 bases). The CDR3 loop spans 14 amino acids. The ends were cut back, 4 bases at V and 7 bases at J, with 17 bases in the middle. Germline CDR1 and CDR2: SGDLS and YYNGEE. CDR3 region: CASSPRDFGGEAFF. CDR3 nucleotides: TGTGCCAGCAGCCCACGGGATTTCGGGGGTGAAGCTTTCTTT.

This chain links TRBV11-2 with TRBJ2-7, with D unclear. CDR3 length: 14 amino acids. CDR1 is SGHAT, CDR2 FQNNGV, per germline. Trimming cost V 5 bases and J 3 bases, with 14 bases left between them. The CDR3 nucleotides are TGTGCCAGCAGCCTCCGGGTCGCCAGCTACGAGCAGTACTTC. Translating it yields CASSLRVASYEQYF.

This clone was detected once. This chain joins TRBV27 and TRBJ2-1; 9 nucleotides match TRBD1. V trimming: 3 bases; J trimming: 2 bases; junction bases outside the gene matches: 14. The CDR3 is 19 amino acids. In germline, CDR1 is MNHEY, CDR2 SMNVEV (reference sequence). The CDR3 spells CASSFFPPERQGAYNEQFF. The CDR3 DNA follows: TGTGCCAGCAGTTTCTTCCCCCCCGAACGACAGGGGGCCTACAATGAGCAGTTCTTC.

This sequence joins TRBV2 and TRBJ1-5; TRBD1 might be the D (5 bases). The CDR3 length is 14 residues. Deletions cut 8 bases from V and 4 bases from J, with 15 bases between. Germline V gene data show CDR1 as SNHLY and CDR2 as FYNNEI. The CDR3 is CASGAGQVNQPQHF. In DNA, the CDR3 is TGTGCCAGCGGGGCGGGGCAGGTGAATCAGCCCCAGCATTTT. Looking up the rest from reference TRBV2 and TRBJ1-5 gives the full variable domain: EPEVTQTPSHQVTQMGQEVILRCVPISNHLYFYWYRQILGQKVEFLVSFYNNEISEKSEIFDDQFSVERPDGSNFTLKIRSTKLEDSAMYFCASGAGQVNQPQHFGDGTRLSIL.

The V gene is TRBV30, the J gene TRBJ2-2, with TRBD1 identical over 12 bases. The length of the CDR3 is 16 residues. Germline V gives CDR1 GTSNPN, CDR2 SVGIG (reference sequence). Unmatched junction bases numbered 8, after V lost 2 bases and J lost 7 bases. CDR3 residues: CAWSMGQGALGGELFF. CDR3 sequence (DNA): TGTGCCTGGAGTATGGGACAGGGGGCGCTTGGCGGGGAGCTGTTTTTT.

The chain employs TRBV19 and TRBJ2-1, with TRBD1 matching over 7 bases. Germline V gene sequence: CDR1 LNHDA, CDR2 SQIVND (reference sequence). The length of the CDR3 is 12 residues. V was pared by 6 bases and J by 10 bases, with 6 bases of the junction left unmatched. The CDR3 DNA is TGTGCCAGTAGAACAGGGGCGGGCGAGCAGTTCTTC. The encoded protein is CASRTGAGEQFF.

The chain carries TRBV2 and TRBJ1-3; no clear D gene. V dropped 6 bases and J dropped 4 bases, with 10 bases sitting between them. This CDR3 contains 13 residues. Germline CDR1 SNHLY, CDR2 FYNNEI. CDR3: CASSRTSGNTIYF. The CDR3 DNA reads as TGTGCCAGCAGCCGGACCTCCGGAAACACCATATATTTT.

CDR3 protein: CASSQDRGSGYEQYF. DNA for the CDR3: TGCGCCAGCAGCCAAGATAGGGGATCGGGTTACGAGCAGTACTTC. The chain recombines TRBV4-1 with TRBJ2-7; perhaps TRBD1 as D (5 bases). The CDR3 has 15 amino acids. Germline V CDR1 and CDR2: MGHRA, YSYEKL. V was clipped by 0 bases and J by 4 bases, with 13 bases between them.

This clone turned up a few times. This CDR3 is CASWDTEAFF. The DNA of the CDR3 is TGTGCCAGCTGGGACACTGAAGCTTTCTTT. The rearrangement uses TRBV27 and TRBJ1-1, with D hard to call. V lost 8 bases, J lost 3 bases, and 4 bases lay in between. CDR1 and CDR2 (germline): MNHEY, SMNVEV (reference sequence). The CDR3 consists of 10 residues.

The chain links TRBV19 to TRBJ2-2; TRBD2 aligns across 11 bases. V lost 3 bases to trimming and J lost 4 bases; unmatched junction nucleotides: 7. The CDR3 loop spans 17 amino acids. CDR1 and CDR2 (germline): LNHDA, SQIVND (reference sequence). The CDR3 DNA reads TGTGCCAGTAGTATGGAACTAGCGGGAGAGGGCACCGGGGAGCTGTTTTTT. This encodes CASSMELAGEGTGELFF.

This chain connects TRBV27 to TRBJ2-7, with 7 bases identical to TRBD1. Germline V gene lookup returns CDR1 MNHEY and CDR2 SMNVEV (reference sequence). The CDR3 sequence is 14 residues long. Trimming at V came to 7 bases and at J to 2 bases, leaving 8 bases not matched to a gene. The CDR3 DNA is TGTGCCAGCACCGTGACAGGGTCGACCTACGAGCAGTACTTC. It is translated as CASTVTGSTYEQYF.

This chain links TRBV5-8 with TRBJ2-7; TRBD1 might be the D (5 bases). Trimming removed 0 bases at V and 3 bases at J, with 7 bases between. The germline CDR1 and CDR2 sequences are SGHTS and YDEGEE. The CDR3 totals 13 residues. CDR3 residues: CASSLAGHYEQYF. The CDR3 coding sequence is TGTGCCAGCAGCTTGGCAGGGCACTACGAGCAGTACTTC.

By frequency in the sample, this clone is medium-sized. Other nucleotide sequences in the sample specify the same CDR3. The rearrangement links TRBV9 to TRBJ2-7; 10 bases line up with TRBD1. This CDR3 is 14 amino acids long. Germline V gene lookup returns CDR1 SGDLS and CDR2 YYNGEE. V trimming: 2 bases; J trimming: 2 bases; junction bases outside the gene matches: 1. The CDR3 nucleotides read TGTGCCAGCAGCGTGGGACAGGGGACCTACGAGCAGTACTTC. It yields the protein CASSVGQGTYEQYF.

The chain carries TRBV10-3 and TRBJ2-1, with unresolved D. V dropped 4 bases and J dropped 0 bases, with 13 bases sitting between them. The germline V gene has CDR1 ENHRY and CDR2 SYGVKD. CDR3 size: 16 residues. The CDR3 is CAISGSVRSSYNEQFF. The CDR3 nucleotides are TGTGCCATCAGTGGTTCGGTGAGAAGCTCCTACAATGAGCAGTTCTTC.

V usage is TRBV6-1 and J usage is TRBJ2-7; perhaps TRBD2 as D (5 bases). Deletions cut 7 bases from V and 3 bases from J, with 16 bases between. In germline, CDR1 is MNHNS, CDR2 SASEGT. This CDR3 is built from 14 residues. The CDR3 DNA is TGTGCCAGCATTGACCCCGGAGGTGTCTACGAGCAGTACTTC. Protein: CASIDPGGVYEQYF.